This record covers a single T cell receptor beta chain. What it binds is not known. A universal primer site was incorporated via template switching, and the cDNA contained unique molecular identifiers. TCRdb re-derived calls from the 5' RACE reads in MiXCR, one entry per CDR3 protein. In the table there are 1.5 million to 2 million distinct CDR3 sequences, less than 40% of which are singletons. This CDR3 has 10 amino acids. Germline V gene data show CDR1 as SQVTM and CDR2 as ANQGSEA. V was trimmed by 7 bases and J by 2 bases, leaving 5 bases between them. These data come from a study of identical twins. General observations from the study: Modelling approaches yielded underestimates of out-of-frame TCR alpha sharing between monozygotic twins. Out-of-frame alpha sequences common to twins exhibited an excess of low generation probability. Because invariant MAIT and iNKT cells could be present, zero-insertion analyses could be partly confounded.

This sequence was found in a newborn girl in good health. The sequenced sample was cord blood. The rearrangement links TRBV29-1 to TRBJ1-1; D gene unclear. Here the CDR3 reads CSAYNTEAFF. CDR3 sequence (DNA): TGCAGCGCCTACAACACTGAAGCTTTCTTT.